Sequencing of this T cell receptor (beta chain) was carried out in a study of metastatic and nonmetastatic thyroid tumors. This clone was seen repeatedly, ten times or more. None of the patients had undergone any treatment ahead of thyroid surgery. TCRdb re-analyzed the PCR reads through MiXCR. The sample has approximately 19,000 clones; about 20% are singletons. The V end was cut by 2 bases, the J end by 10 bases, with 17 bases between. CDR3 length: 13 amino acids. CDR1 and CDR2 from the germline V gene are DFQATT and SNEGSKA (reference sequence). This chain links TRBV20-1 with TRBJ2-5; tentatively, D is TRBD1 or TRBD2 (5 bases each). Sequenced input: blood. This TCR came from a female donor with papillary thyroid cancer or a benign thyroid nodule (not recorded which). Some clones in this sample may be carry-over from other donors' samples. The CDR3 loop reads CSARPMSRGDQYF. CDR3 coding DNA: TGCAGTGCTAGACCTATGAGCAGAGGGGACCAGTACTTC.